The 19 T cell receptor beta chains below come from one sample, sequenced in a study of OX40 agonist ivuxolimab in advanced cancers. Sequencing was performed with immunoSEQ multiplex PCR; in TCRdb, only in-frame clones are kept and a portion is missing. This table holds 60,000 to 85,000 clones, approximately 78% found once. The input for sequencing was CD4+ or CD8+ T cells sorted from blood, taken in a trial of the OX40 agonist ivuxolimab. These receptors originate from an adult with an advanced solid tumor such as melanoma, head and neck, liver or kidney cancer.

CDR3 protein: CASSVQPSGTYEQYF. In DNA form, the CDR3 reads TGTGCCAGCAGCGTACAACCTAGCGGGACCTACGAGCAGTACTTC. The rearrangement uses TRBV9 and TRBJ2-7; 9 bases are shared with TRBD2. This CDR3 is 15 amino acids long. Germline CDR1 reads SGDLS; CDR2 reads YYNGEE. V gave up 1 base and J gave up 2 bases; unmatched junction bases: 4. Full variable domain (remainder filled in from reference TRBV9 and TRBJ2-7): DSGVTQTPKHLITATGQRVTLRCSPRSGDLSVYWYQQSLDQGLQFLIQYYNGEERAKGNILERFSAQQFPDLHSELNLSSLELGDSALYFCASSVQPSGTYEQYFGPGTRLTVT.

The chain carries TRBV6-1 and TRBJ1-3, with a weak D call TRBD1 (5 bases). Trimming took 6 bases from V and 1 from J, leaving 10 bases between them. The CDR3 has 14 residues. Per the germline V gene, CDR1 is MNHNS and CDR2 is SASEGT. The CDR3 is CASREQGSGNTIYF. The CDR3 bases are TGTGCCAGCAGGGAGCAGGGTTCTGGAAACACCATATATTTT.

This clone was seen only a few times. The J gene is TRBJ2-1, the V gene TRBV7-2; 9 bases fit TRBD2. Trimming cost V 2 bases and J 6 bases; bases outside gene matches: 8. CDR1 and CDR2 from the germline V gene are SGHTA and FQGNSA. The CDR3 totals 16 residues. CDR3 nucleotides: TGTGCCAGCAGCTTAATCCTAGCGGGGTCGTTCAATGAGCAGTTCTTC. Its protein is CASSLILAGSFNEQFF.

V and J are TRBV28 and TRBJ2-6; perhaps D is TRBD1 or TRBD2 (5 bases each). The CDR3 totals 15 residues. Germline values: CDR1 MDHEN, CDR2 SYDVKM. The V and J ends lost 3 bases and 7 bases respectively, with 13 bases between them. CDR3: CASSFEGSGANVLTF. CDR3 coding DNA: TGTGCCAGCAGTTTTGAGGGGAGTGGAGCCAACGTCCTGACTTTC.

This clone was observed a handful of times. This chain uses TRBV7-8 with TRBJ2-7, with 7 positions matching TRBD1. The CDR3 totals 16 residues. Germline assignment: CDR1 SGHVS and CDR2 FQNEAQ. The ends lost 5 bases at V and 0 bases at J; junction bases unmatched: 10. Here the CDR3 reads CASSTQTGTASYEQYF. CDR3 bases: TGTGCCAGCAGCACCCAAACCGGGACAGCCTCCTACGAGCAGTACTTC. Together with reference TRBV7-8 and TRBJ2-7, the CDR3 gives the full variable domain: GAGVSQSPRYKVAKRGQDVALRCDPISGHVSLFWYQQALGQGPEFLTYFQNEAQLDKSGLPSDRFFAERPEGSVSTLKIQRTQQEDSAVYLCASSTQTGTASYEQYFGPGTRLTVT.

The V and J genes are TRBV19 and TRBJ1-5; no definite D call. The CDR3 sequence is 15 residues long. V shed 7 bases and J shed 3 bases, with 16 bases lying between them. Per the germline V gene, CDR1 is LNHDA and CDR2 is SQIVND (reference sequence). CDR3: CASTRTGNPNQPQHF. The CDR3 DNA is TGTGCCAGTACCAGGACGGGTAACCCCAATCAGCCCCAGCATTTT.

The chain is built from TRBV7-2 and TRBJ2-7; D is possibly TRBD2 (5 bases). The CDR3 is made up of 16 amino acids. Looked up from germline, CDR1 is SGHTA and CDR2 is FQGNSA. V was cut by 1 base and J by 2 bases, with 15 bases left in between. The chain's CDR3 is CASSLGASRTPYEQYF. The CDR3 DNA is TGTGCCAGCAGCTTAGGCGCTAGCCGGACCCCCTACGAGCAGTACTTC.

The CDR3 nucleotides are TGTGCCAGCAGTGAAGGGCAGGGGAGCACCGGGGAGCTGTTTTTT. Amino acids: CASSEGQGSTGELFF. The V and J genes are TRBV2 and TRBJ2-2; weak D call: TRBD1 (6 bases). The CDR3 sequence is 15 residues long. Trimming removed 1 base from V and 4 bases from J, with 10 bases in between. From germline, CDR1 is SNHLY and CDR2 FYNNEI.

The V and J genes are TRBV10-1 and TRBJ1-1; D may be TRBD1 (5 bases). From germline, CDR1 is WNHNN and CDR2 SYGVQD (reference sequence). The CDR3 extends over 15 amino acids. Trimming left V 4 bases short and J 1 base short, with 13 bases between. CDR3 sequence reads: CASSAKGTGNTEAFF. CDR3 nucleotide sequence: TGCGCCAGCAGTGCGAAGGGGACGGGGAACACTGAAGCTTTCTTT.

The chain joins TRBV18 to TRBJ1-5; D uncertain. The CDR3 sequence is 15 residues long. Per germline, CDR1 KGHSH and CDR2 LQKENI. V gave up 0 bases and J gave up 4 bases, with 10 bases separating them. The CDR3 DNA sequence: TGTGCCAGCTCACCACCGGGGTACGGTAATCAGCCCCAGCATTTT. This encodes CASSPPGYGNQPQHF. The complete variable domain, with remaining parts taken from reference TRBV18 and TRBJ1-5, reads NAGVMQNPRHLVRRRGQEARLRCSPMKGHSHVYWYRQLPEEGLKFMVYLQKENIIDESGMPKERFSAEFPKEGPSILRIQQVVRGDSAAYFCASSPPGYGNQPQHFGDGTRLSIL.

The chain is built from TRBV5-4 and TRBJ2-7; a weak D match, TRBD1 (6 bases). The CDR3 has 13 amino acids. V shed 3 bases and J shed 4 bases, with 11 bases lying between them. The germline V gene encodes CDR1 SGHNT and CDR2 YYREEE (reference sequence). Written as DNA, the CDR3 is TGTGCCAGCAGCTCCAACAGGGTTTACGAGCAGTACTTC. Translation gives CASSSNRVYEQYF.

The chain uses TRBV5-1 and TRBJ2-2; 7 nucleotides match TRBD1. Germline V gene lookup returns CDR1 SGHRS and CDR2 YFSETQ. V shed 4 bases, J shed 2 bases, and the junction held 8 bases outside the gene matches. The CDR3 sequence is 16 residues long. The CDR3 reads CASSEDTGANTGELFF. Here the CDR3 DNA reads TGCGCCAGCAGCGAGGACACAGGGGCCAACACCGGGGAGCTGTTTTTT. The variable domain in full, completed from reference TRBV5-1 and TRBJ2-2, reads KAGVTQTPRYLIKTRGQQVTLSCSPISGHRSVSWYQQTPGQGLQFLFEYFSETQRNKGNFPGRFSGRQFSNSRSEMNVSTLELGDSALYLCASSEDTGANTGELFFGEGSRLTVL.

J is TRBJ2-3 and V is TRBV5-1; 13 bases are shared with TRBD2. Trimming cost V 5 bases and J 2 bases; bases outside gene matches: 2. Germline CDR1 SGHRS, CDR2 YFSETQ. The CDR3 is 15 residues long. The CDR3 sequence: CASRTSGGPTDTQYF. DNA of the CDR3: TGCGCCAGCAGGACTAGCGGGGGGCCCACAGATACGCAGTATTTT.

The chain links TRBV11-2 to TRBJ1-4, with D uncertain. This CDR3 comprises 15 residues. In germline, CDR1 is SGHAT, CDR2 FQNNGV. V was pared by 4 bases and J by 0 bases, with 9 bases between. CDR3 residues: CASSSDLTTNEKLFF. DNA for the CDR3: TGTGCCAGCAGCTCCGATCTGACAACTAATGAAAAACTGTTTTTT.

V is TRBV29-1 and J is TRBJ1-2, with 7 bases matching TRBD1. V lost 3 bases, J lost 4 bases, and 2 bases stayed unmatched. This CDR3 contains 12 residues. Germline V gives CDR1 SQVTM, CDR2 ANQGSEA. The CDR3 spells CSVEPGGYGYTF. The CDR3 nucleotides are TGCAGCGTTGAGCCAGGGGGCTATGGCTACACCTTC.

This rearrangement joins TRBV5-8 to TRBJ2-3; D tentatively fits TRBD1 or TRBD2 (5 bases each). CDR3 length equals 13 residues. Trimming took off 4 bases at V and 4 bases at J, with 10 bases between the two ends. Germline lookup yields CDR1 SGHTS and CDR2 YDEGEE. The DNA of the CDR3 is TGTGCCAGCAGCCGAATGGGGGCAGATACGCAGTATTTT. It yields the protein CASSRMGADTQYF.

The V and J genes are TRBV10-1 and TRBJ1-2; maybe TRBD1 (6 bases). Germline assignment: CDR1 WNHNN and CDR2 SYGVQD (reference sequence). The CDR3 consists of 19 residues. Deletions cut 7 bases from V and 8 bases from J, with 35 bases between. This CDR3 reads CASIQPRGGLTSGGTGYTF. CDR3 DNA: TGCGCCAGCATCCAACCCCGCGGGGGTCTTACGTCGGGGGGGACAGGCTACACCTTC.

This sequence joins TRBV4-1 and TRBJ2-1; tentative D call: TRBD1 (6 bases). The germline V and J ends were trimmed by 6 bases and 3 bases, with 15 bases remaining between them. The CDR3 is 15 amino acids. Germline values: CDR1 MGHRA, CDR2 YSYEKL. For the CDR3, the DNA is TGCGCCAGCAGGCCTACCGGGACAAACTACAATGAGCAGTTCTTC. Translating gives CASRPTGTNYNEQFF.

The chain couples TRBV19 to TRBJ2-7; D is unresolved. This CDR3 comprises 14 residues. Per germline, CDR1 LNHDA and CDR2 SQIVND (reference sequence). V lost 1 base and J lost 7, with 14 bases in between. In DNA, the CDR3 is TGTGCCAGTAGTATAGGGAACAGTTTCGTGGAGCAGTACTTC. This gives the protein CASSIGNSFVEQYF. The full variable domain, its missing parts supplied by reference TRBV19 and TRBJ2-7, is DGGITQSPKYLFRKEGQNVTLSCEQNLNHDAMYWYRQDPGQGLRLIYYSQIVNDFQKGDIAEGYSVSREKKESFPLTVTSAQKNPTAFYLCASSIGNSFVEQYFGPGTRLTVT.